This TCR beta chain was observed in a study of blood T cells in healthy people across ages. It was with a sample-barcoded 5' primer and a J-beta primer mix that a second PCR of about 6 to 11 cycles was run. TCRdb passed the 5' RACE reads through MiXCR, listing each CDR3 protein once. Found here are some 780,000 distinct CDR3 sequences, roughly three fifths of them singletons; the top ten hold around 24%. Caucasian individuals from Russia who were healthy and aged roughly 6 to 95 acted as donors. The study's findings and limits: One million T cells yielded diversity estimates that were considered underestimates.

From germline, CDR1 is SGHTA and CDR2 FQGTGA. CDR3 length: 13 residues. The V end lost 0 bases, the J end lost 7 bases, and 7 bases lay between the germline ends. This clonotype was counted once. What it binds is unknown. The source is a middle-aged man in good health. Sample: blood. The rearrangement uses TRBV7-3 and TRBJ2-1; D is undetermined. The CDR3 sequence is CASSLTLGNEQFF. Here the CDR3 DNA reads TGTGCCAGCAGCTTAACATTAGGGAATGAGCAGTTCTTC.